The next 8 T cell receptor beta chains were all read from a single sample in a study of T-cell reconstitution after alpha-beta-depleted transplantation in children. A library of TCRbeta sequences, prepared with unique molecular identifiers, was generated. TCRdb re-analysed the PCR reads in MiXCR, keeping a single row per CDR3 protein. The table has almost 600,000 distinct CDR3 sequences, roughly a quarter seen once; the top ten hold 35% to 40%. This material consisted of PBMCs, taken before TCRalphabeta/CD19-depleted stem cell transplant. These receptors came from a boy under three years old with Wiskott-Aldrich syndrome, due to receive a stem cell transplant.

This clonotype was found a few times. The V and J genes are TRBV6-1 and TRBJ1-2; no firm D call. CDR3 length: 13 residues. V was trimmed by 8 bases and J by 1 base, leaving 11 bases between them. Germline V CDR1 and CDR2: MNHNS, SASEGT. The CDR3 DNA sequence: TGTGCCAGCTCAGGAGGGAATAACTATGGCTACACCTTC. Amino acid sequence: CASSGGNNYGYTF.

This sequence joins TRBV5-1 and TRBJ2-1; D ambiguous. V dropped 4 bases and J dropped 5 bases, with 16 bases sitting between them. The CDR3 extends over 15 amino acids. Germline values: CDR1 SGHRS, CDR2 YFSETQ. This chain's CDR3 is CASSPRSLLDNEQFF. The DNA for the CDR3 is TGCGCCAGCAGCCCAAGAAGTTTATTGGACAATGAGCAGTTCTTC.

By share of the sample, this clonotype is medium-sized. Relative to the germline gene, one junction end is altered; a read error may explain this. The chain links TRBV7-2 to TRBJ2-7; D gene ambiguous. From germline, CDR1 is SGHTA and CDR2 FQGNSA. CDR3 length: 14 amino acids. The CDR3 DNA reads as TGCGCCAGCAGCTTGGGCGGTACCTCCTACGAGCAGTACTTC. Its protein product is CASSLGGTSYEQYF.

The V call is TRBV5-6, the J call TRBJ2-7; possible D gene TRBD1, 6 bases. CDR3 size: 13 residues. Per the germline V gene, CDR1 is SGHDT and CDR2 is YYEEEE. Deletions cut 5 bases from V and 3 bases from J, with 12 bases between. CDR3 coding DNA: TGTGCCAGCAGAAACAGGGCCCACTACGAGCAGTACTTC. It translates to CASRNRAHYEQYF.

On this clonotype: At one end the junction does not follow the germline gene, possibly because of a read error. J is TRBJ1-1 and V is TRBV5-1, with D possibly TRBD1 on 5 matching bases. Germline CDR1 and CDR2: SGHRS and YFSETQ. The CDR3 is 16 amino acids. CDR3: CASSPSGGFGVTEPFF. CDR3 bases: TGCGCCAGCAGCCCGTCCGGGGGGTTCGGAGTCACTGAACCTTTCTTT. The whole variable domain, remainder taken from reference TRBV5-1 and TRBJ1-1, is KAGVTQTPRYLIKTRGQQVTLSCSPISGHRSVSWYQQTPGQGLQFLFEYFSETQRNKGNFPGRFSGRQFSNSRSEMNVSTLELGDSALYLCASSPSGGFGVTEPFFGQGTRLTVV.

The chain recombines TRBV28 with TRBJ2-7; 10 nucleotides align to TRBD1. Germline lookup yields CDR1 MDHEN and CDR2 SYDVKM. V shed 6 bases and J 7 bases; nucleotides not matched to a gene: 15. This CDR3 contains 16 residues. CDR3 coding DNA: TGTGCCAGCAGGTCCCCTTTCGGGACAGGGGCGGGTGAGCAGTACTTC. Its protein is CASRSPFGTGAGEQYF.

This clonotype appeared a few times. The J gene is TRBJ2-3, the V gene TRBV5-1; 13 nucleotides align to TRBD2. Germline-derived CDR1 and CDR2 are SGHRS and YFSETQ. J gave up 0 bases and V 4 bases, and 5 bases lay outside the gene matches. The CDR3 has 17 amino acids. CDR3 sequence reads: CASSTRTSGGSTDTQYF. CDR3 nucleotide sequence: TGCGCCAGCAGCACCCGGACTAGCGGGGGAAGCACAGATACGCAGTATTTT.

This clonotype was found a few times. J is TRBJ2-3 and V is TRBV20-1; 8 nucleotides align to TRBD2. The germline V gene encodes CDR1 DFQATT and CDR2 SNEGSKA (reference sequence). V was pared by 0 bases and J by 4 bases, with 6 bases of the junction left unmatched. CDR3 length: 15 residues. The CDR3 DNA sequence: TGCAGTGCTAGAGATCCCCTAGCGGGTTCAGATACGCAGTATTTT. Amino acid sequence: CSARDPLAGSDTQYF.